This T cell receptor beta chain came from a study of cytomegalovirus exposure and HLA in healthy donors. Note on this clone: Antigen: not known.

Among the donors, all were healthy bone marrow donors. This donor's CMV serostatus went unrecorded. Study-wide results and limits: Using the classifier, cytomegalovirus status was reportedly diagnosed with high specificity and sensitivity.

The PCR was carried out with 60 Vbeta primers and 13 Jbeta primers. Profiling relied on immunoSEQ multiplex PCR, and the TCRdb table lists in-frame clones only, not all of them. This repertoire shows 150,000 to 200,000 clones, 72% found once; its top ten account for 2% to 2.5%. Germline CDR1 MDHEN, CDR2 SYDVKM. The CDR3 runs 16 residues. The ends lost 7 bases at V and 0 bases at J; junction bases unmatched: 11. The TCR was taken from a human donor in good health. V is TRBV28 and J is TRBJ1-1, with 7 positions matching TRBD1. Material: PBMCs. The CDR3 protein is CASIFGTATLNTEAFF. CDR3 coding DNA: TGTGCCAGCATTTTCGGGACAGCAACCTTGAACACTGAAGCTTTCTTT.